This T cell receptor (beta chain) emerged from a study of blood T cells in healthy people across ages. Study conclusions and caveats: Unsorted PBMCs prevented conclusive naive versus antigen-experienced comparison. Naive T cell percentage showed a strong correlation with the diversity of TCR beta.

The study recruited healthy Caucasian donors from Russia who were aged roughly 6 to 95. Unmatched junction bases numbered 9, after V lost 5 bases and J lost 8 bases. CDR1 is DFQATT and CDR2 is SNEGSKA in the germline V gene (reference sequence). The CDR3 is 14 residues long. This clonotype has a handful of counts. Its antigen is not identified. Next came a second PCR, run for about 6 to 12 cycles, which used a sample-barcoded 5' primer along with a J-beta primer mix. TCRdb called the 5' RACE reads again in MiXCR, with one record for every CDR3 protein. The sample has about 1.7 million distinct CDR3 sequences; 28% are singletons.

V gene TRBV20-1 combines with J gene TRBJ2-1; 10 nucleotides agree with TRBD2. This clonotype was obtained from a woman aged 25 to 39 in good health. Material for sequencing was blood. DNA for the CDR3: TGCAGTGCTCCACGCACTAGCGGGGTGGATGAGCAGTTCTTC. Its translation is CSAPRTSGVDEQFF.